This T cell receptor (beta chain) was recorded in a study of blood T cell repertoires in COVID-19. Study context: Samples came from the United States, Italy and Spain, spanning acute and convalescent COVID-19. Sample material is recorded as cDNA or gDNA derived from T cells, B-cell-depleted T cells, or PBMCs.

It was during active infection that Seattle patients were enrolled and then longitudinally followed. Original analysis: Amplification with reference gene primers provided the estimates of nucleated cell counts. Here immunoSEQ multiplex PCR was the method, and the copy in TCRdb shows in-frame clones only, minus some. That table furnishes V, J and clone size, whereas the DNA furnished D and trimming. This table holds a few hundred thousand clones, around nine tenths found once. The sequenced sample consisted of peripheral blood. The TCR sequence derives from an older woman with COVID-19, enrolled during active disease.

CDR3 sequence (DNA): TGTGCCAGCTCACCAGGGGGCGGCAATCAGCCCCAGCATTTT. Protein: CASSPGGGNQPQHF. The rearrangement joins TRBV27 to TRBJ1-5, with TRBD1 matching 8 bases. Germline-derived CDR1 and CDR2 are MNHEY and SMNVEV (reference sequence). This CDR3 contains 14 residues. V was clipped by 8 bases and J by 2 bases; unmatched bases: 5.